Below are 14 T cell receptor beta chains sequenced from a single sample in a study of blood T cell repertoires in COVID-19. TCRdb's copy holds only in-frame clones and misses some; the assay was immunoSEQ multiplex PCR. This sample carries 200,000 to 300,000 clones, more than 70% of them seen once, and the ten largest clones take about 1%. The source material was peripheral blood. The receptors originated from a woman in her forties who had recovered from COVID-19.

The V call is TRBV3-1 (or the pseudogene TRBV3-2), the J call TRBJ1-5; TRBD1 aligns across 8 bases. V lost 4 bases, J lost 9 bases, and 11 bases stayed unmatched. The CDR3 spans 15 residues. Germline CDR1 is LGHDT and CDR2 is YNNKEL (reference sequence). This chain's CDR3 is CASSPGTGPHRPQHF. The DNA of the CDR3 is TGTGCCAGCAGCCCAGGGACAGGCCCACATCGGCCCCAGCATTTT.

This chain links TRBV20-1 with TRBJ2-7, with no clear D. The CDR3 is made up of 14 amino acids. The ends were cut back, 3 bases at V and 0 bases at J, with 12 bases in the middle. The germline gives CDR1 DFQATT, CDR2 SNEGSKA (reference sequence). The CDR3 is CSASWSARSYEQYF. The CDR3 DNA is TGCAGTGCTAGTTGGAGCGCCCGCTCCTACGAGCAGTACTTC.

The V call is TRBV11-2, the J call TRBJ1-1; D is uncertain. Germline CDR1 and CDR2: SGHAT and FQNNGV. The CDR3 contains 14 residues. V gave up 1 base and J gave up 11 bases, with 17 bases separating them. CDR3 protein: CASSLVGLPERAFF. In DNA, the CDR3 is TGTGCCAGCAGCTTAGTTGGGCTACCTGAACGGGCTTTCTTT.

V gene TRBV9 combines with J gene TRBJ2-1, with 9 bases that match TRBD2. The germline CDR1 and CDR2 sequences are SGDLS and YYNGEE. The CDR3 is made up of 15 amino acids. The V gene end was trimmed by 6 bases and the J gene end by 9 bases; junction bases not matched to a gene: 13. The DNA of the CDR3 is TGTGCCAGCACCGGGGGCTTAGCGGGAGCCGGTGAGCAGTTCTTC. This gives the protein CASTGGLAGAGEQFF.

The V gene is TRBV4-3, the J gene TRBJ1-1, with 7 bases fitting TRBD1. V lost 0 bases, J lost 3 bases, and 16 bases stayed unmatched. Germline CDR1 is LGHNA and CDR2 is YSLEER. CDR3 length: 19 residues. The CDR3 sequence: CASSQEVEGADPFDTEAFF. As DNA, the CDR3 is TGCGCCAGCAGCCAAGAGGTGGAGGGGGCAGATCCATTTGACACTGAAGCTTTCTTT.

J is TRBJ1-2 and V is TRBV3-1 (or the pseudogene TRBV3-2); TRBD1 might be the D (6 bases). The CDR3 consists of 20 residues. The V end was cut by 8 bases, the J end by 1 base, with 32 bases between. Per the germline V gene, CDR1 is LGHDT and CDR2 is YNNKEL (reference sequence). The CDR3 region is CASHRNGGAGGEGFNYGYTF. In DNA form, the CDR3 reads TGTGCCAGCCACCGAAATGGGGGGGCCGGGGGAGAAGGGTTTAACTATGGCTACACCTTC.

V is TRBV6-2 or TRBV6-3 and J is TRBJ2-3; TRBD2 matches 7 bases. J was trimmed by 1 base and V by 4 bases; bases with no gene match: 5. The CDR3 runs to 15 residues. Germline CDR1 MNHEY, CDR2 SVGEGT. The CDR3 DNA is TGTGCCAGCAGTTGGCGGCTAGCGGGCACAGATACGCAGTATTTT. It is translated as CASSWRLAGTDTQYF.

This chain uses TRBV2 with TRBJ2-7; tentatively, D is TRBD2 (5 bases). The germline V and J ends were trimmed by 6 bases and 2 bases, with 17 bases remaining between them. This CDR3 contains 15 residues. Germline CDR1 reads SNHLY; CDR2 reads FYNNEI. Written as DNA, the CDR3 is TGTGCCAGCAGATCCGCCGGGATCACCCCCTACGAGCAGTACTTC. Protein sequence: CASRSAGITPYEQYF.

The rearrangement uses TRBV7-3 and TRBJ2-2; D remains unclear. The CDR3 consists of 12 residues. V shed 3 bases and J shed 5 bases, with 4 bases lying between them. Looked up from germline, CDR1 is SGHTA and CDR2 is FQGTGA. CDR3 amino acids: CASSFLTGELFF. CDR3 nucleotide sequence: TGTGCCAGCAGCTTCTTGACCGGGGAGCTGTTTTTT.

This clone was seen a single time. The V gene is TRBV27, the J gene TRBJ2-3, with D unresolved. This CDR3 region has 12 residues. Germline lookup yields CDR1 MNHEY and CDR2 SMNVEV (reference sequence). The germline V and J ends were trimmed by 3 bases and 6 bases, with 7 bases remaining between them. CDR3 residues: CASSLGRDTQYF. The CDR3 DNA is TGTGCCAGCAGTTTGGGCAGGGATACGCAGTATTTT.

The V and J genes are TRBV27 and TRBJ2-7; D perhaps matches TRBD2 (6 bases). V lost 0 bases, J lost 0 bases, and 9 bases lay in between. The CDR3 is 15 amino acids. Germline CDR1 reads MNHEY; CDR2 reads SMNVEV (reference sequence). The CDR3: CASSLSVGGSYEQYF. The CDR3 DNA follows: TGTGCCAGCAGTTTATCTGTGGGAGGCTCCTACGAGCAGTACTTC.

This chain joins TRBV21-1 and TRBJ2-1; no DNA check was done on the table's D call, TRBD2. TRBV21-1 is a pseudogene locus. The CDR3 sequence is 16 residues long. CDR3 loop: CASSGRTSGSPGEQFF. The CDR3 DNA reads TGTGCCAGCAGCGGCCGGACTAGCGGGAGTCCTGGTGAGCAGTTCTTC.

The V and J genes are TRBV6-5 and TRBJ1-2, with 10 bases matching TRBD1. V lost 5 bases, J lost 7 bases, and 4 bases stayed unmatched. The CDR3 has 13 residues. Germline lookup yields CDR1 MNHEY and CDR2 SVGAGI. CDR3 coding DNA: TGTGCCAGCAGTCTACGGACAGGGGGTGGCTACACCTTC. It specifies CASSLRTGGGYTF.

The chain joins TRBV19 to TRBJ2-3, with TRBD2 matching over 7 bases. Germline V gene lookup returns CDR1 LNHDA and CDR2 SQIVND (reference sequence). V shed 7 bases and J 4 bases; nucleotides not matched to a gene: 11. This CDR3 contains 15 residues. This chain's CDR3 is CASIGAGARPDTQYF. In DNA, the CDR3 is TGTGCCAGTATTGGGGCGGGAGCCCGCCCAGATACGCAGTATTTT.